Listed here are 21 T cell receptor beta chains from one sample, sequenced in a study of blood T cell repertoires in COVID-19. Method: immunoSEQ multiplex PCR; TCRdb's copy keeps in-frame clones and lacks some. Here the sample spans hundreds of thousands of clones, roughly 90% being singletons. The sequencing input was peripheral blood. These receptors all come from a woman aged 70 to 79 with COVID-19, enrolled during active disease.

This chain uses TRBV11-3 with TRBJ2-7, with D tentatively TRBD2 (6 bases). Germline V gene sequence: CDR1 SGHNT, CDR2 YENEEA. This CDR3 region has 14 residues. Trimming left V 4 bases short and J 5 bases short, with 15 bases between. The CDR3 DNA sequence: TGTGCCAGCAGCTCCAGTGGAGGGCTCCACGAGCAGTACTTC. Amino acid sequence: CASSSSGGLHEQYF.

Here the CDR3 reads CASSLERQGTDTQYF. In nucleotides, the CDR3 is TGCGCCAGCAGCTTGGAAAGACAGGGCACAGATACGCAGTATTTT. V and J are TRBV5-1 and TRBJ2-3; weak D call: TRBD1 (6 bases). CDR3 length: 15 amino acids. V lost 0 bases and J lost 1, with 9 bases in between. From germline, CDR1 is SGHRS and CDR2 YFSETQ. Full variable domain (remainder filled in from reference TRBV5-1 and TRBJ2-3): KAGVTQTPRYLIKTRGQQVTLSCSPISGHRSVSWYQQTPGQGLQFLFEYFSETQRNKGNFPGRFSGRQFSNSRSEMNVSTLELGDSALYLCASSLERQGTDTQYFGPGTRLTVL.

The CDR3 region is CSVVGQGASFGYTF. The DNA of the CDR3 is TGCAGCGTCGTCGGACAGGGGGCTAGCTTTGGCTACACCTTC. The chain is built from TRBV29-1 and TRBJ1-2; 11 bases align to TRBD1. The J segment lost 7 bases and the V segment lost 6 bases, leaving 10 bases of the junction unmatched. This CDR3 comprises 14 residues. Per germline, CDR1 SQVTM and CDR2 ANQGSEA.

The chain couples TRBV7-3 to TRBJ2-5, with D possibly being TRBD1 (6 bases). V lost 3 bases to trimming and J lost 7 bases, with 12 bases between them. Germline CDR1 reads SGHTA; CDR2 reads FQGTGA. The CDR3 sequence is 13 residues long. CDR3 amino acids: CASSFVQGGTQYF. The CDR3 coding sequence is TGTGCCAGCAGCTTTGTACAGGGTGGGACCCAGTACTTC.

The rearrangement uses TRBV5-4 and TRBJ1-2; 10 bases fit TRBD1. The junction had 7 bases not matched to a gene; V was cut back by 0 bases and J by 8 bases. Germline CDR1 and CDR2: SGHNT and YYREEE (reference sequence). The CDR3 loop spans 15 amino acids. CDR3 protein: CASSLVGTGARGYTF. The CDR3 DNA follows: TGTGCCAGCAGCTTGGTCGGGACAGGGGCACGGGGCTACACCTTC.

The V and J genes are TRBV7-9 and TRBJ1-6; D is ambiguous. Trimming took off 5 bases at V and 4 bases at J, with 12 bases between the two ends. The CDR3 spans 15 residues. Germline lookup yields CDR1 SEHNR and CDR2 FQNEAQ (reference sequence). CDR3 region: CASSRATQYNSPLHF. CDR3 DNA sequence: TGTGCCAGCAGCAGAGCCACACAGTATAATTCACCCCTCCACTTT.

This clone was observed a single time. The chain recombines TRBV5-1 with TRBJ1-6, with D maybe TRBD1 (5 bases). Per germline, CDR1 SGHRS and CDR2 YFSETQ. The CDR3 spans 16 residues. The V end lost 5 bases, the J end lost 0 bases, and 12 bases lay between the germline ends. CDR3 loop: CASSFDSSSYNSPLHF. Written as DNA, the CDR3 is TGCGCCAGCAGTTTTGACAGTAGCTCCTATAATTCACCCCTCCACTTT.

The V call is TRBV28, the J call TRBJ2-7; TRBD2 matches at 15 bases. Germline V lookup: CDR1 MDHEN, CDR2 SYDVKM. The CDR3 runs 16 residues. With V trimmed by 6 bases and J by 6 bases, 9 bases remained unmatched. CDR3 amino acids: CASRRTSGGAISEQYF. The CDR3 bases are TGTGCCAGCAGGCGGACTAGCGGGGGGGCCATTAGCGAGCAGTACTTC.

This rearrangement joins TRBV6-5 to TRBJ1-2; perhaps TRBD1 as D (6 bases). With 3 bases removed from V and 4 bases from J, the gap between germline ends came to 12 bases. The germline V gene encodes CDR1 MNHEY and CDR2 SVGAGI. The CDR3 is 14 residues long. CDR3 bases: TGTGCCAGCAGTTATAGGGGGGGCGGCTATGGCTACACCTTC. The encoded protein is CASSYRGGGYGYTF.

This chain joins TRBV18 and TRBJ1-5, with D perhaps matching TRBD1 (5 bases). CDR3 size: 15 residues. Germline loops: CDR1 KGHSH, CDR2 LQKENI. The V and J ends lost 5 bases and 4 bases respectively, with 15 bases between them. Here the CDR3 DNA reads TGTGCCAGCTCATCATCCGGGACTCAGAATCAGCCCCAGCATTTT. Amino acid sequence: CASSSSGTQNQPQHF.

The sample holds one count of this clone. This rearrangement joins TRBV11-2 to TRBJ1-6; a possible D gene is TRBD1 (5 bases). CDR1 and CDR2 (germline): SGHAT, FQNNGV. Trimming pared 1 base from V and 2 bases from J, leaving 12 bases between. The CDR3 has 17 residues. The CDR3: CASSLAGGVAYNSPLHF. The CDR3 bases are TGTGCCAGCAGCTTAGCCGGAGGGGTAGCCTATAATTCACCCCTCCACTTT. The full variable domain, with the rest looked up from reference TRBV11-2 and TRBJ1-6, is EAGVAQSPRYKIIEKRQSVAFWCNPISGHATLYWYQQILGQGPKLLIQFQNNGVVDDSQLPKDRFSAERLKGVDSTLKIQPAKLEDSAVYLCASSLAGGVAYNSPLHFGNGTRLTVT.

The chain recombines TRBV29-1 with TRBJ1-1; 8 positions match TRBD1. The CDR3 totals 13 residues. Unmatched junction bases numbered 5, after V lost 5 bases and J lost 3 bases. Germline lookup yields CDR1 SQVTM and CDR2 ANQGSEA. Written as DNA, the CDR3 is TGCAGCGTTAAGGGACAGGCGGACACTGAAGCTTTCTTT. It yields the protein CSVKGQADTEAFF. The whole variable domain, filled in from reference TRBV29-1 and TRBJ1-1, reads SAVISQKPSRDICQRGTSLTIQCQVDSQVTMMFWYRQQPGQSLTLIATANQGSEATYESGFVIDKFPISRPNLTFSTLTVSNMSPEDSSIYLCSVKGQADTEAFFGQGTRLTVV.

This clone was seen more than once but under ten times. The V and J genes are TRBV10-3 and TRBJ1-1, with D possibly TRBD1 on 5 matching bases. Germline CDR1 ENHRY, CDR2 SYGVKD. The CDR3 is 16 amino acids. Trimming left V 4 bases short and J 5 bases short, with 20 bases between. CDR3 in DNA: TGTGCCATCAGTGTATACAGGTCAGGGCTGAGTACTGAAGCTTTCTTT. Translating gives CAISVYRSGLSTEAFF.

The chain uses TRBV18 and TRBJ1-1, with D possibly matching TRBD1 (5 bases). The germline V and J ends were trimmed by 4 bases and 1 base, with 10 bases remaining between them. The V gene's germline CDR1 is KGHSH and CDR2 LQKENI. The CDR3 loop spans 14 amino acids. The CDR3 DNA is TGTGCCAGCTCACTGATAACAGGGAACACTGAAGCTTTCTTT. This translates into CASSLITGNTEAFF.

The CDR3 region has the DNA TGTGCCAGCAGCCCGACAAAGGCAGGGGAGCTGTTTTTT. Protein product: CASSPTKAGELFF. The chain is built from TRBV7-2 and TRBJ2-2; unclear D gene. V shed 5 bases and J shed 8 bases, with 12 bases lying between them. Germline CDR1 and CDR2: SGHTA and FQGNSA. This CDR3 contains 13 residues.

The rearrangement links TRBV30 to TRBJ1-6, with TRBD1 matching 7 bases. The CDR3 runs to 12 residues. Germline values: CDR1 GTSNPN, CDR2 SVGIG (reference sequence). V was pared by 6 bases and J by 6 bases, with 2 bases of the junction left unmatched. The CDR3 region has the DNA TGTGCCTGTAACAGGGGTAATTCACCCCTCCACTTT. This translates into CACNRGNSPLHF. Full variable domain (rest looked up from reference TRBV30 and TRBJ1-6): SQTIHQWPATLVQPVGSPLSLECTVEGTSNPNLYWYRQAAGRGLQLLFYSVGIGQISSEVPQNLSASRPQDRQFILSSKKLLLSDSGFYLCACNRGNSPLHFGNGTRLTVT.

This chain links TRBV6-1 with TRBJ1-5; D remains ambiguous. Germline assignment: CDR1 MNHNS and CDR2 SASEGT. V was trimmed by 2 bases and J by 6 bases, leaving 11 bases between them. The CDR3 extends over 14 amino acids. DNA of the CDR3: TGTGCCAGCAGTGAATCGTTTTCCGGTCAGCCCCAGCATTTT. It yields the protein CASSESFSGQPQHF.

The chain carries TRBV4-3 and TRBJ1-2; D is unclear. CDR3 length equals 13 residues. The V end was cut by 0 bases, the J end by 8 bases, with 10 bases between. CDR1 and CDR2 from the germline V gene are LGHNA and YSLEER. In DNA, the CDR3 is TGCGCCAGCAGCCAAGAACTCGGTCTGGGCTACACCTTC. It specifies CASSQELGLGYTF.

V and J are TRBV4-3 and TRBJ1-2, with D hard to call. The CDR3 spans 12 residues. Germline V CDR1 and CDR2: LGHNA, YSLEER. V was pared by 5 bases and J by 4 bases, with 8 bases between. CDR3 nucleotides: TGCGCCAGCAGCTACGGTGCCTATGGCTACACCTTC. Translation gives CASSYGAYGYTF.

Written as DNA, the CDR3 is TGCGCCAGCTCCGTTTGGGACAGGGCGGGCACCTTC. It yields the protein CASSVWDRAGTF. The chain employs TRBV23-1 and TRBJ1-2, with TRBD1 identical over 9 bases. TRBV23-1 is classed as an ORF, of uncertain function. The V and J ends lost 8 bases and 13 bases, in that order; junction bases with no gene match: 11. The CDR3 has 12 amino acids.

The chain couples TRBV10-2 to TRBJ2-3, with 7 bases fitting TRBD2. Germline lookup yields CDR1 WSHSY and CDR2 SAAADI. The CDR3 runs 15 residues. V trimming: 4 bases; J trimming: 3 bases; junction bases outside the gene matches: 7. Written as DNA, the CDR3 is TGCGCCAGCAGTGGGTACGAGCGGGGTACAGATACGCAGTATTTT. Protein: CASSGYERGTDTQYF.